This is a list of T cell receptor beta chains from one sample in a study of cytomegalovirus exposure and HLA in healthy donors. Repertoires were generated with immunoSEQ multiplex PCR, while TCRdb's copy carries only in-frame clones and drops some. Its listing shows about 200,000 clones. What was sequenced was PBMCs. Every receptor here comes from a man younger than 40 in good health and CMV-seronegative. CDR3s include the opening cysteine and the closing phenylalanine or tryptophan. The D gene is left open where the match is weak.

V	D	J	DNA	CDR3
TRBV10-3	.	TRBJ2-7	TGTGCCATCAGTGGAGGACAGACAGCTTCCGACTACGAGCAGTACTTC	CAISGGQTASDYEQYF
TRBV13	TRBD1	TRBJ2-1	TGTGCCAGCAGCTTGTCGACAGGGTTTAGGTACAATGAGCAGTTCTTC	CASSLSTGFRYNEQFF
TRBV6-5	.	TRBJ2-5	TGTGCCAGCAGCTACCAGCGGCAAGAGACCCAGTACTTC	CASSYQRQETQYF
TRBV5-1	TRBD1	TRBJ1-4	TGCGCCAGCAGCTTGACAGGGGCCACTAATGAAAAACTGTTTTTT	CASSLTGATNEKLFF
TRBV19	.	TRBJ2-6	TGTGCCAGCGGGTCGAGAAGGGCCAACGTCCTGACTTTC	CASGSRRANVLTF
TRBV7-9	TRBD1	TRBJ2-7	TGTGCCGGTGGGACAGCCTACGAGCAGTACTTC	CAGGTAYEQYF
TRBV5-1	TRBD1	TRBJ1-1	TGCGCCAGCAAAAGCAGGGGGCGAGGCACTGAAGCTTTCTTT	CASKSRGRGTEAFF
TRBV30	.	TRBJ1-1	TGTGCCTGGAGTGTACCTATACAGGGAAAAGCTTTCTTT	CAWSVPIQGKAFF
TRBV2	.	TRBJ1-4	TGTGCCGGACATCCACTCAATGAAAAACTGTTTTTT	CAGHPLNEKLFF
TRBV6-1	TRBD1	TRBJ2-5	TGTGCCAGCAGTGAGGGGACAGGGGGGTGGCGAGAGACCCAGTACTTC	CASSEGTGGWRETQYF
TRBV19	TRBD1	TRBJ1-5	TGTGCCAGTAGTCGCCAGGGGGGCAATCAGCCCCAGCATTTT	CASSRQGGNQPQHF
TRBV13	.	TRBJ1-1	TGTGCCAGCAGCCCCTTGGAGGACACTGAAGCTTTCTTT	CASSPLEDTEAFF
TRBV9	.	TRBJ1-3	TGTGCCAGCAGCTCCCGCAGGGCTGGAAACACCATATATTTT	CASSSRRAGNTIYF
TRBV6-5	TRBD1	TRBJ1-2	TGTGCCAGCAGTTACTCGAAAGGGGGCGCAGGGGGCTACACCTTC	CASSYSKGGAGGYTF
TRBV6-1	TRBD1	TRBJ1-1	TGTGCCAGCAGTGCGGACAGGGGAACTGAAGCTTTCTTT	CASSADRGTEAFF
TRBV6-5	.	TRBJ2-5	TGTGCCAGCAGTCCTCCGGGACTTCGAAGCGAGACCCAGTACTTC	CASSPPGLRSETQYF
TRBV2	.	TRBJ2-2	TGTGCCAGCAGTGAACGGGGAGGCCTGAACACCGGGGAGCTGTTTTTT	CASSERGGLNTGELFF
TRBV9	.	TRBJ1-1	TGTGCCAGCAGCGTAGGTACAGGGTCTTTCGCTGAAGCTTTCTTT	CASSVGTGSFAEAFF
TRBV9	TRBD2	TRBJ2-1	TGTGCCAGCAGCTCCCGACGTAGCGGGGGGTACAATGAGCAGTTCTTC	CASSSRRSGGYNEQFF
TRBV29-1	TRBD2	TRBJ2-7	TGCAGCGTTGTCTCAGGGAGGGGCCTTCGGGAGCAGTACTTC	CSVVSGRGLREQYF
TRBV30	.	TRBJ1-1	TGTGCCTGGAGTCCTCATTGCGGGAAGACAGTGGATAACACTGAAGCTTTCTTT	CAWSPHCGKTVDNTEAFF
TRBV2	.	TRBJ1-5	TGTGCCAGCGGTGGCGGGGGACGGAATCAGCCCCAGCATTTT	CASGGGGRNQPQHF
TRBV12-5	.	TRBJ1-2	TGTGCTAGTGGTTTGGTAGTTAGGAGGGGTTCGAACTATGGCTACACCTTC	CASGLVVRRGSNYGYTF
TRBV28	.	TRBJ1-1	TGTGCCAGCAGCTATCCCCGGGGGGGGGCGCCGAACACTGAAGCTTTCTTT	CASSYPRGGAPNTEAFF
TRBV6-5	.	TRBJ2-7	TGTGCCAGCAGTTGGAGAGGAGACCTACCCTACGAGCAGTACTTC	CASSWRGDLPYEQYF
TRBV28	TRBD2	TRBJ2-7	TGTGCCAGCATTCATACTAGCGGGGCCGCCTACGAGCAGTACTTC	CASIHTSGAAYEQYF
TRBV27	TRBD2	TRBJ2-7	TGTGCCAGCAGCCTCGCGGGGGTCGGGGACGAGCAGTACTTC	CASSLAGVGDEQYF
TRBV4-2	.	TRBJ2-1	TGTGCCAGCAGCCAAGGGACAGCGCACTCCTACAATGAGCAGTTCTTC	CASSQGTAHSYNEQFF
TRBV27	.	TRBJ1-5	TGTGCCAGCAGGGGCGGGGTGTTGAATCAGCCCCAGCATTTT	CASRGGVLNQPQHF
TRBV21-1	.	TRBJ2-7	TGTGCCAGCAGGGACAGGGCCCACGAGCAGTACTTC	CASRDRAHEQYF